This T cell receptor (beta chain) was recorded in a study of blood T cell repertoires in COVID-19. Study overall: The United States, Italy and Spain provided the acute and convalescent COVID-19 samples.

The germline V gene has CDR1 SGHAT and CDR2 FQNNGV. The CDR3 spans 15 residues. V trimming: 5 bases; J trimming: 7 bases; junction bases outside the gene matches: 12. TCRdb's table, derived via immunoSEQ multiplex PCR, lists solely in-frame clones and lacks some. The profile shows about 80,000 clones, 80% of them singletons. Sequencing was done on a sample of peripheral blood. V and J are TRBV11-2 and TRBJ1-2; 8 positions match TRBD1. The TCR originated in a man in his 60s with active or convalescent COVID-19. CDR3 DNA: TGTGCCAGCAGCCCCTTGGACAGGGTAATCTCTGGCTACACCTTC. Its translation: CASSPLDRVISGYTF.